This T cell receptor beta chain was captured by sequencing in a study of radiotherapy plus CTLA-4 blockade in lung cancer. Measured with immunoSEQ multiplex PCR; TCRdb has only the in-frame clones, and not every one. Of about 110,000 clones in the sample, 70% to 85% are singletons; the top ten hold approximately 3.5%. Germline V gene data show CDR1 as SGHDT and CDR2 as YYEEEE. The CDR3 runs to 15 residues. Deletions cut 4 bases from V and 2 bases from J, with 13 bases between. The receptor was isolated from a human donor with non-small cell lung cancer that progressed on radiotherapy plus ipilimumab. Some clones in this sample may be carry-over from other donors' samples. The V and J genes are TRBV5-6 and TRBJ1-3, with D tentatively TRBD1 (6 bases). The sequencing here drew on peripheral blood, taken from a patient treated with radiotherapy plus ipilimumab. This CDR3 reads CASSPDSRTGNTIYF. The CDR3 nucleotides are TGTGCCAGCAGCCCGGACAGTCGCACTGGAAACACCATATATTTT.